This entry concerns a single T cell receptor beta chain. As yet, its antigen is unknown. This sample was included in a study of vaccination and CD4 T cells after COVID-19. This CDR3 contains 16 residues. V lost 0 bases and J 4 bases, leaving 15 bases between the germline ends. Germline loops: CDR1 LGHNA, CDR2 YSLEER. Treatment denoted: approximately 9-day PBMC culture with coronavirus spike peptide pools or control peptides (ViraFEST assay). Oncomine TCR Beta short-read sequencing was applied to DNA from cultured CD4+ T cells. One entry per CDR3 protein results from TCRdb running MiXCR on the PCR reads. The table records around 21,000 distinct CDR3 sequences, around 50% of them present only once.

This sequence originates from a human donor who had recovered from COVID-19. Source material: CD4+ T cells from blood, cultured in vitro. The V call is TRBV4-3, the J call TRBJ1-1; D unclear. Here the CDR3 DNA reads TGCGCCAGCAGCCAAGAGGGGTCACTCCCGCGCACTGAAGCTTTCTTT. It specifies CASSQEGSLPRTEAFF.